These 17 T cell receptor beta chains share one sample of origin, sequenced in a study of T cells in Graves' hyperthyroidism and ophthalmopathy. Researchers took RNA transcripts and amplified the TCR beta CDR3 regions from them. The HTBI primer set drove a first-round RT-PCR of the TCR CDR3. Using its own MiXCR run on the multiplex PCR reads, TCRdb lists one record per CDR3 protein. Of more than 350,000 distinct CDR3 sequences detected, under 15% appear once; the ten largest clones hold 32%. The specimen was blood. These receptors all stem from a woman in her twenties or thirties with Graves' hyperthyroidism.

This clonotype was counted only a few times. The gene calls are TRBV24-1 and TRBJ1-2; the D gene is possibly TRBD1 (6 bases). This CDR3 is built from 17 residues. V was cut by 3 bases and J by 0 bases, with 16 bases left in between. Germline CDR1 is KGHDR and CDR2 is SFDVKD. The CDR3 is CATSDRAQGPTNYGYTF. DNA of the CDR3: TGTGCCACCAGTGATCGGGCCCAGGGGCCTACTAACTATGGCTACACCTTC.

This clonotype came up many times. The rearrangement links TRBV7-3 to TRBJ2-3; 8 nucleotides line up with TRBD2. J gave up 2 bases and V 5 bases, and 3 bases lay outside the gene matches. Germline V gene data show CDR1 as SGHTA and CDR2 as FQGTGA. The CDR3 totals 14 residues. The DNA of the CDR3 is TGTGCCAGCAGCCGGCGGGGGGACACAGATACGCAGTATTTT. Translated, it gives CASSRRGDTDTQYF.

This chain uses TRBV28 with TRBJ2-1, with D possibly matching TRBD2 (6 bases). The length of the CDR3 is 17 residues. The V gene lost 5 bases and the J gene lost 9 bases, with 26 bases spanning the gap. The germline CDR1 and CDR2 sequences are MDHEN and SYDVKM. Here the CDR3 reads CASSHPPLGLSVGEQFF. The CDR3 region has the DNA TGTGCCAGCAGTCACCCTCCCCTAGGACTAAGCGTGGGTGAGCAGTTCTTC.

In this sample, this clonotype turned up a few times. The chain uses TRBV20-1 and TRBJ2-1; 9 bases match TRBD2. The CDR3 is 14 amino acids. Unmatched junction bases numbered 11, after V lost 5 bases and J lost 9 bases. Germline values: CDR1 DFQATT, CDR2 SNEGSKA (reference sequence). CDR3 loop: CSAPPEGSGGEQFF. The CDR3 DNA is TGCAGTGCTCCGCCTGAAGGTAGCGGGGGTGAGCAGTTCTTC.

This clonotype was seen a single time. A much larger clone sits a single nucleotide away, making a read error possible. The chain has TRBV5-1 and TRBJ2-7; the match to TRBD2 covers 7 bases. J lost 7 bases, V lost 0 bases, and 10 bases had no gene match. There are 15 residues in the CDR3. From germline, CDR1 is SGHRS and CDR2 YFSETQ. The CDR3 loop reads CASSLGLAATGEQYF. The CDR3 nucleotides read TGCGCCAGCAGCTTGGGTCTAGCGGCGACTGGGGAGCAGTACTTC.

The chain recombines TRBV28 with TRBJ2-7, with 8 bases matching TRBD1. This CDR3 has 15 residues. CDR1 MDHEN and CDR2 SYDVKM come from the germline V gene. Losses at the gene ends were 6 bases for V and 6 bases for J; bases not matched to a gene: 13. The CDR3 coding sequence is TGTGCCAGCAGAGGAGGGGACAGGATATGGGGCGAGCAGTACTTC. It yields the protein CASRGGDRIWGEQYF. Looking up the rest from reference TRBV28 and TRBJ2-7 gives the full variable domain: DVKVTQSSRYLVKRTGEKVFLECVQDMDHENMFWYRQDPGLGLRLIYFSYDVKMKEKGDIPEGYSVSREKKERFSLILESASTNQTSMYLCASRGGDRIWGEQYFGPGTRLTVT.

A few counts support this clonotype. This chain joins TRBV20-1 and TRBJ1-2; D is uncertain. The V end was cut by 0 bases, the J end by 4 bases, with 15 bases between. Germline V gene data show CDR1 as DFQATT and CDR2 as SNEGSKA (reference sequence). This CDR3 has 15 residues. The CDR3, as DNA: TGCAGTGCTAGAGATCGGAGAGGGTGGATCTATGGCTACACCTTC. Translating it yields CSARDRRGWIYGYTF.

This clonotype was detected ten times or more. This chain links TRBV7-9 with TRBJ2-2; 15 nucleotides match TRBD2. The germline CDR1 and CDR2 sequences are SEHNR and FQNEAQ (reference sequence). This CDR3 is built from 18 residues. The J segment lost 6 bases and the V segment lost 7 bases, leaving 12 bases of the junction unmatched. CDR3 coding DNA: TGTGCCAGCAACGGACTAGCGGGAGGGCCTCATCATGCCGGGGAGCTGTTTTTT. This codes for CASNGLAGGPHHAGELFF.

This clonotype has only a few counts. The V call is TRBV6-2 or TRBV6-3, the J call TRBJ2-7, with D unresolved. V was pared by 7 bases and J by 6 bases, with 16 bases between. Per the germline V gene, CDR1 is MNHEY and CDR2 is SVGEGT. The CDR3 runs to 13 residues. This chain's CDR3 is CASTEQENSEQYF. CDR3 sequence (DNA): TGTGCCAGCACAGAACAAGAGAACAGCGAGCAGTACTTC.

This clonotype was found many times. The chain's CDR3 is CASSLVVAGGPNEQFF. The DNA of the CDR3 is TGCGCCAGCAGCTTGGTTGTAGCGGGAGGGCCCAATGAGCAGTTCTTC. V and J are TRBV5-1 and TRBJ2-1; 11 bases are a match to TRBD2. Germline lookup yields CDR1 SGHRS and CDR2 YFSETQ. V shed 0 bases, J shed 6 bases, and the junction held 5 bases outside the gene matches. The CDR3 totals 16 residues.

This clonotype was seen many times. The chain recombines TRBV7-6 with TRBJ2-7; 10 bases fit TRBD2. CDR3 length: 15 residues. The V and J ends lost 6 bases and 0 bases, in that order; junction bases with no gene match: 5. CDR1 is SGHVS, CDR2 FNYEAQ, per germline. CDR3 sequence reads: CASSRTSGSSYEQYF. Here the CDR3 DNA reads TGTGCCAGCAGTCGGACTAGCGGTAGCTCCTACGAGCAGTACTTC.

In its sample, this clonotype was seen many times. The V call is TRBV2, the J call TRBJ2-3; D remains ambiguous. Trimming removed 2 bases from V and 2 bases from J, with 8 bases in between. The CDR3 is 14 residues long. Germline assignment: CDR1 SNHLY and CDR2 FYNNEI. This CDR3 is CASSEPRNTDTQYF. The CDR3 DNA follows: TGTGCCAGCAGTGAACCCAGAAACACAGATACGCAGTATTTT. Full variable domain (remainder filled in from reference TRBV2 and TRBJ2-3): EPEVTQTPSHQVTQMGQEVILRCVPISNHLYFYWYRQILGQKVEFLVSFYNNEISEKSEIFDDQFSVERPDGSNFTLKIRSTKLEDSAMYFCASSEPRNTDTQYFGPGTRLTVL.

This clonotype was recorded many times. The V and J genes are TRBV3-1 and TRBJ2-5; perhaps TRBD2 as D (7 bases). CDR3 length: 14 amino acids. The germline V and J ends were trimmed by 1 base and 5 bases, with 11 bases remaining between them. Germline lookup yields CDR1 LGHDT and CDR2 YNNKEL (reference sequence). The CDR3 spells CASSQVGGPETQYF. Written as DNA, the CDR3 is TGTGCCAGCAGCCAAGTCGGGGGGCCGGAGACCCAGTACTTC.

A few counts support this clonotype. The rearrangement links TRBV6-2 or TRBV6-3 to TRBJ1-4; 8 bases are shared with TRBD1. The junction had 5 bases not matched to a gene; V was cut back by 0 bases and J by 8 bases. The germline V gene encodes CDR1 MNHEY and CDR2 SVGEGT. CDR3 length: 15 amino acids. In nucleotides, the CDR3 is TGTGCCAGCAGTTACTCGACAGGGGTGCAAGAAAAACTGTTTTTT. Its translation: CASSYSTGVQEKLFF.

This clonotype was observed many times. In DNA, the CDR3 is TGCAGCGTTGAAAGGGGGACTAGCGGGAGAAAAGGCGAGCAGTACTTC. It codes for CSVERGTSGRKGEQYF. The rearrangement uses TRBV29-1 and TRBJ2-7; 14 bases fit TRBD2. This CDR3 region has 16 residues. Germline lookup yields CDR1 SQVTM and CDR2 ANQGSEA. Unmatched junction bases numbered 9, after V lost 2 bases and J lost 6 bases.

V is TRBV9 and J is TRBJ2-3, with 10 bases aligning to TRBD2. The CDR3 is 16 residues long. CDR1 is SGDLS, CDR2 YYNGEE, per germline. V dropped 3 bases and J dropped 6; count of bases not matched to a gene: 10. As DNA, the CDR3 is TGTGCCAGCAGCGCCCGACTAGCGGGTGCACTGGATACGCAGTATTTT. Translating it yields CASSARLAGALDTQYF.

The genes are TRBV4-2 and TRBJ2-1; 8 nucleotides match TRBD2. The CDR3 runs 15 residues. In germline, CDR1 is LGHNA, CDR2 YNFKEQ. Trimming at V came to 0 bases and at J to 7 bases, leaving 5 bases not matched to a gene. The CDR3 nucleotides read TGTGCCAGCAGCCAAGATCTAGCGGGCCATAATGAGCAGTTCTTC. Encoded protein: CASSQDLAGHNEQFF.